This entry features one T cell receptor beta chain sequence. This specimen comes from a study of shared clonotypes between healthy human individuals. Study summary: Each donor contributed plates that comprised three CD4 naive, three CD4 memory, two CD8 naive and one CD8 memory.

Sorted-subset replicate PCRs used approximately 200 ng of genomic DNA. This amount corresponded to approximately 30,000 T cell genomes. Sequenced by immunoSEQ multiplex PCR; TCRdb stores in-frame clones only, minus some. The sample has around 2,000,000 clones, approximately 95% seen once. V was cut by 5 bases and J by 2 bases, with 15 bases left in between. CDR1 and CDR2 from the germline V gene are SEHNR and FQNEAQ (reference sequence). This CDR3 spans 15 amino acids. Naive CD8 populations comprised CD45RO-negative cells positively selected for CCR7, excluding terminally differentiated effector memory CD45RA+ cells. All donors were healthy HIV-negative adults lacking recent acute infections or vaccinations.

The chain couples TRBV7-9 to TRBJ2-5, with D uncertain. The material sequenced was naive CD8+ T cells sorted from blood. This clonotype was sampled from a man between 18 and 35 years old in good health. This CDR3 is CASSPDTAQQETQYF. CDR3 nucleotide sequence: TGTGCCAGCAGCCCTGACACAGCACAACAAGAGACCCAGTACTTC.